This T cell receptor (beta chain) emerged from a study of neurological immune-mediated disorders. The V gene's germline CDR1 is LNHNV and CDR2 YYDKDF (reference sequence). Deletions cut 3 bases from V and 6 bases from J, with 17 bases between. The CDR3 has 15 amino acids. TCRdb processed the 5' RACE reads anew with MiXCR; each CDR3 protein has one entry. The sample contains 40,000 to 50,000 distinct CDR3 sequences, approximately 10% of which appear only once. This clonotype was counted ten times or more. The clonotype comes from a woman aged 40 to 55 with HTLV-1-associated myelopathy (HAM/TSP). The genes are TRBV15 and TRBJ1-2; D not resolved. Sequencing used PBMCs. CDR3 in DNA: TGTGCCACCAGCAGGACCCCGGGCCCACCCCATGGCTACACCTTC. Its protein product is CATSRTPGPPHGYTF.